This TCR beta chain was recorded in a study of CD8+ T cells in alopecia areata. This CDR3 is 14 amino acids long. The V and J ends lost 4 bases and 3 bases, in that order; junction bases with no gene match: 4. The germline V gene encodes CDR1 SGHRS and CDR2 YFSETQ. This clone was seen just once. Additional DNA sequences in this sample encode the identical CDR3. Treatment defined: oral pan-JAK inhibitor, 5-10 mg twice daily. Isolated RNA was reverse transcribed into cDNA used as the sequencing template. Using immunoSEQ multiplex PCR, the repertoire was profiled, and TCRdb retains in-frame clones only, with some absent. Of around 300,000 clones in the sample, about 62% were seen once.

This sequence was found in a human donor with alopecia areata. This sample comprised CD4+ T cells sorted from blood, obtained around week 54, from a patient treated with tofacitinib. The chain uses TRBV5-1 and TRBJ1-5, with TRBD1 matching over 7 bases. CDR3 in amino acids: CASSPGTVNQPQHF. CDR3 DNA: TGCGCCAGCAGCCCAGGGACAGTCAATCAGCCCCAGCATTTT.